This is a list of T cell receptor beta chains from one sample in a study of read filtering for tumor transcriptome and immune sequencing. TCRdb reprocessed the reads with MiXCR, giving one entry per CDR3 protein. Of about 39,000 distinct CDR3 sequences in the sample, roughly 15% were seen once. What was sequenced was a population of CD138-negative cells sorted from bone marrow. The receptors were gathered from a donor at least 40 years old with multiple myeloma. Both conserved end residues are part of each CDR3. The order of the fields is D gene, clone size, V gene, J gene, CDR3 protein, CDR3 DNA. D genes are given only for firm matches. Clone sizes are given selectively: once, few, many, or a class where the clone is expanded.

.,many,TRBV20-1,TRBJ2-7,CSAKESGGYEQYF,TGCAGTGCTAAGGAATCCGGAGGCTACGAGCAGTACTTC
TRBD1,many,TRBV6-6,TRBJ1-1,CASSSRQGTNTEAFF,TGTGCCAGCAGTTCCCGACAGGGCACGAACACTGAAGCTTTCTTT
.,.,TRBV12-3/TRBV12-4,TRBJ2-1,CASSTLWGRKFF,TGTGCCAGCAGCACCCTCTGGGGGCGAAAGTTCTTC
.,.,TRBV7-3,TRBJ2-5,CASSLTGTGEETQYF,TGTGCCAGCAGCTTAACCGGGACGGGAGAAGAGACCCAGTACTTC
.,many,TRBV18,TRBJ2-1,CASSPPVGRSYNEQFF,TGTGCCAGCTCACCTCCGGTGGGTCGCTCCTACAATGAGCAGTTCTTC
.,few,TRBV7-3,TRBJ2-6,CASSLVGWANVLTF,TGTGCCAGCAGCTTGGTAGGATGGGCCAACGTCCTGACTTTC
TRBD1,many,TRBV12-3/TRBV12-4,TRBJ1-2,CASSFSGTGKSRYGYTF,TGTGCCAGCAGTTTCTCCGGGACAGGGAAGTCTCGGTATGGCTACACCTTC
.,.,TRBV7-2,TRBJ2-2,CASSHKGFAGELFF,TGTGCCAGCAGTCATAAAGGTTTCGCCGGGGAGCTGTTTTTT
.,many,TRBV7-9,TRBJ2-5,CASSLMENQETQYF,TGTGCCAGCAGCTTGATGGAGAACCAAGAGACCCAGTACTTC
.,many,TRBV11-2,TRBJ2-2,CASSAGPGANTGELFF,TGTGCCAGCAGCGCTGGGCCGGGCGCGAACACCGGGGAGCTGTTTTTT
TRBD2,.,TRBV7-6,TRBJ2-3,CASSLRGGANTQYF,TGTGCCAGCAGCTTACGCGGGGGGGCGAATACGCAGTATTTT
.,many,TRBV4-3,TRBJ2-3,CASSQDEGHGTETQYF,TGCGCCAGCAGCCAAGATGAGGGCCATGGCACAGAGACGCAGTATTTT
.,many,TRBV2,TRBJ2-1,CASSEGASEGEQFF,TGTGCCAGCAGTGAAGGCGCTAGCGAGGGTGAGCAGTTCTTC
TRBD1,.,TRBV30,TRBJ1-1,CAWIQGNRGGNTEAFF,TGTGCCTGGATTCAGGGGAACAGGGGGGGGAACACTGAAGCTTTCTTT
TRBD1,many,TRBV2,TRBJ2-2,CASSRTGEETGELFF,TGTGCCAGCAGCCGGACAGGGGAGGAGACCGGGGAGCTGTTTTTT
.,few,TRBV6-1,TRBJ1-1,CASGTAPMNTEAFF,TGTGCCAGCGGGACCGCCCCAATGAACACTGAAGCTTTCTTT
TRBD1,many,TRBV7-2,TRBJ2-2,CASSPLPTGINTGELFF,TGTGCCAGCAGCCCACTACCGACAGGGATCAACACCGGGGAGCTGTTTTTT
.,.,TRBV28,TRBJ2-1,CFSSSYNEQSF,TGTTTCAGCAGTTCCTACAATGAGCAGTCCTTC
.,many,TRBV29-1,TRBJ2-5,CSVSVGYGAAETQYF,TGCAGCGTTTCAGTCGGCTACGGGGCGGCGGAGACCCAGTACTTC
.,.,TRBV12-3/TRBV12-4,TRBJ2-3,CASSLIGDTQCF,TGTGCCAGCAGCTTAATAGGAGATACGCAGTGTTTT
TRBD1,.,TRBV7-6,TRBJ2-1,CASSTETGTQFF,TGTGCCAGCAGCACCGAGACAGGGACCCAGTTCTTC
.,many,TRBV3-1,TRBJ2-1,CASSQGWKQFF,TGTGCCAGCAGCCAAGGATGGAAGCAGTTCTTC
.,many,TRBV6-2/TRBV6-3,TRBJ1-2,CASSRGANGYTF,TGTGCCAGCAGCAGAGGGGCCAATGGCTACACCTTC
TRBD1,many,TRBV28,TRBJ1-5,CASSLLTGTGGLQPQHF,TGTGCCAGCAGTTTGCTGACCGGGACAGGGGGCCTTCAGCCCCAGCATTTT
.,many,TRBV20-1,TRBJ1-5,CSARSVLANQPQHF,TGCAGTGCTCGATCAGTGCTAGCCAATCAGCCCCAGCATTTT